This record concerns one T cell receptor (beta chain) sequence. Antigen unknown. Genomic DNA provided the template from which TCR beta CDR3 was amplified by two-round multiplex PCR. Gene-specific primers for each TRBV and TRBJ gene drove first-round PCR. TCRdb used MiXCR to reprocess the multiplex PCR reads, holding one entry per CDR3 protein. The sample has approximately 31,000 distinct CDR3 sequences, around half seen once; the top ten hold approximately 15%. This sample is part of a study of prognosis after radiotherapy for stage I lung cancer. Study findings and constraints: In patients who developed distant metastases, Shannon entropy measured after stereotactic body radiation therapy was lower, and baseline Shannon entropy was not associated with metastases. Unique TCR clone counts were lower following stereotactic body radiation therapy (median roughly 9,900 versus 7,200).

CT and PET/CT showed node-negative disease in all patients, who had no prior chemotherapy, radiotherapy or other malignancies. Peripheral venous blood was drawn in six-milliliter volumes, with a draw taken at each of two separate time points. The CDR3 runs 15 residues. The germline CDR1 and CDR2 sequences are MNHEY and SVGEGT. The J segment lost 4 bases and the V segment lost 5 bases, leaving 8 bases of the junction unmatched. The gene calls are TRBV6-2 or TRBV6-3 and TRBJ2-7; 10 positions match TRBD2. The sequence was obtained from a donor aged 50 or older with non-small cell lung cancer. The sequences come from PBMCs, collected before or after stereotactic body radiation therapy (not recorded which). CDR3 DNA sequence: TGTGCCAGCAGTGAGGAAGCGGGGGGGCGGTACGAGCAGTACTTC. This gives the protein CASSEEAGGRYEQYF.